The rows below give T cell receptor beta chains drawn from one sample of a study of shared clonotypes between healthy human individuals. Libraries were prepared by immunoSEQ multiplex PCR; TCRdb keeps only in-frame clonotypes and omits some of them. Of around 600,000 clones listed, less than 98% are singletons. Sequencing input: naive CD4+ T cells sorted from blood. These TCRs come from a woman aged 25 to 39 in good health. Each CDR3 is given with its conserved first and last residue. A D gene is named only where the DNA matches it firmly. Size is stated for part of the rows, as once, few or many counts, or as a class when the clone is expanded.

D gene: TRBD2
J gene: TRBJ2-5
V gene: TRBV14
clone size: NA
CDR3 DNA: TGTGCCAGCAGCCATGTCAAGCTAGCGGGGCAAGAGACCCAGTACTTC
CDR3 protein: CASSHVKLAGQETQYF

D gene: TRBD1
J gene: TRBJ2-2
V gene: TRBV2
clone size: NA
CDR3 DNA: TGTGCCAGCAGTGGACAGGGCGACACCGGGGAGCTGTTTTTT
CDR3 protein: CASSGQGDTGELFF

D gene: NA
J gene: TRBJ2-7
V gene: TRBV21-1
clone size: NA
CDR3 DNA: TGTGCCAGCAGAAAATGGGACAAGGTAACCTACGAGCAGTACTTC
CDR3 protein: CASRKWDKVTYEQYF

D gene: NA
J gene: TRBJ2-7
V gene: TRBV19
clone size: NA
CDR3 DNA: TGTGCCAGTAGTCGGGACCCTACCTACGAGCAGTACTTC
CDR3 protein: CASSRDPTYEQYF

D gene: NA
J gene: TRBJ1-5
V gene: TRBV18
clone size: NA
CDR3 DNA: TGTGCCAGCTCACCACAGGAAAGGGAGCCCCAGCATTTT
CDR3 protein: CASSPQEREPQHF

D gene: NA
J gene: TRBJ1-1
V gene: TRBV11-2
clone size: once
CDR3 DNA: TGTGCCAGCAGCTTCCGGGGGGCGCCGAGGGCGGCTTTCTTT
CDR3 protein: CASSFRGAPRAAFF

D gene: NA
J gene: TRBJ2-5
V gene: TRBV19
clone size: NA
CDR3 DNA: TGTGCCAGCGCCAGGGGAGAAGAGACCCAGTACTTC
CDR3 protein: CASARGEETQYF

D gene: NA
J gene: TRBJ2-7
V gene: TRBV28
clone size: NA
CDR3 DNA: TGTGCCAGCAGTTCAAGCAAATACGAGCAGTACTTC
CDR3 protein: CASSSSKYEQYF

D gene: NA
J gene: TRBJ1-1
V gene: TRBV10-2
clone size: once
CDR3 DNA: TGCGCCAGCAGTGAGTTGGATACCGACACTGAAGCTTTCTTT
CDR3 protein: CASSELDTDTEAFF

D gene: TRBD2
J gene: TRBJ2-5
V gene: TRBV5-1
clone size: NA
CDR3 DNA: TGCGCCAGCAGCCCACCGAGACTAGCTGAGACCCAGTACTTC
CDR3 protein: CASSPPRLAETQYF

D gene: NA
J gene: TRBJ2-6
V gene: TRBV5-1
clone size: NA
CDR3 DNA: TGCGCCAGCAGCTTAAGGAAATTGGCCGCCTCTGGGGCCAACGTCCTGACTTTC
CDR3 protein: CASSLRKLAASGANVLTF

D gene: TRBD2
J gene: TRBJ2-7
V gene: TRBV28
clone size: once
CDR3 DNA: TGTGCCAGCAGTCCCTCCGGACTAGCGGGAGCGTACGAGCAGTACTTC
CDR3 protein: CASSPSGLAGAYEQYF

D gene: NA
J gene: TRBJ2-1
V gene: TRBV15
clone size: NA
CDR3 DNA: TGTGCCACCAGCCCTCGAGGGGCTAGCTACAATGAGCAGTTCTTC
CDR3 protein: CATSPRGASYNEQFF

D gene: NA
J gene: TRBJ2-3
V gene: TRBV28
clone size: NA
CDR3 DNA: TGTGCCAGCAGTTCGACCCAGGGTTCGGTTCCAGATACGCAGTATTTT
CDR3 protein: CASSSTQGSVPDTQYF

D gene: NA
J gene: TRBJ1-2
V gene: TRBV6-5
clone size: NA
CDR3 DNA: TGTGCCAGCAGTTACTCGAATAGAAGGGGAGGATATGGCTACACCTTC
CDR3 protein: CASSYSNRRGGYGYTF

D gene: NA
J gene: TRBJ2-7
V gene: TRBV7-9
clone size: NA
CDR3 DNA: TGTGCCAGCAGCAGAACTCAAGAGAGCGAGCAGTACTTC
CDR3 protein: CASSRTQESEQYF

D gene: NA
J gene: TRBJ2-5
V gene: TRBV7-9
clone size: NA
CDR3 DNA: TGTGCCAGCAGTTATTACCAAGAGACCCAGTACTTC
CDR3 protein: CASSYYQETQYF

D gene: NA
J gene: TRBJ2-7
V gene: TRBV7-8
clone size: NA
CDR3 DNA: TGTGCCAGCAGCTTAGTCGTATACCCCTACGAGCAGTACTTC
CDR3 protein: CASSLVVYPYEQYF

D gene: TRBD1
J gene: TRBJ1-4
V gene: TRBV28
clone size: NA
CDR3 DNA: TGTGCCAGCAGTGCCGAAGGACAGGGAGAGGAAAAACTGTTTTTT
CDR3 protein: CASSAEGQGEEKLFF

D gene: NA
J gene: TRBJ1-2
V gene: TRBV28
clone size: NA
CDR3 DNA: TGTGCCAGCAGTTTAGTAGGGGGAGGCTATGGCTACACCTTC
CDR3 protein: CASSLVGGGYGYTF